This T cell receptor (beta chain) was found in a study of blood T cell repertoires in COVID-19. The method was immunoSEQ multiplex PCR; TCRdb's version includes in-frame clones alone and lacks a portion of them. The sample has 53,000 or so clones, about 86% seen once. This CDR3 is built from 13 residues. The V and J ends lost 3 bases and 1 base respectively, with 4 bases between them. Germline-derived CDR1 and CDR2 are KGHSH and LQKENI. J is TRBJ1-5 and V is TRBV18; no definite D call. The clonotype was recovered from a man aged 70-80 years with active COVID-19. Sequencing was done on a sample of peripheral blood. The CDR3 is CASSPLSNQPQHF. The CDR3 nucleotides are TGTGCCAGCTCACCCCTGAGCAATCAGCCCCAGCATTTT.